These 27 T cell receptor beta chains were all obtained from the same sample, sequenced in a study of cytomegalovirus exposure and HLA in healthy donors. The PCR had 60 Vbeta and 13 Jbeta primers. Assay used: immunoSEQ multiplex PCR; TCRdb lists only in-frame clones, some missing. The sample gives 160,000 or so clones, over 70% of which show up once; 1.3% is in the top ten. Sequenced material: PBMCs. Receptors were obtained from a man over 45 in good health and CMV-seropositive.

The chain uses TRBV18 and TRBJ1-5; no clear D. The CDR3 is made up of 14 amino acids. V was trimmed by 6 bases and J by 1 base, leaving 10 bases between them. CDR1 and CDR2 from the germline V gene are KGHSH and LQKENI. This chain's CDR3 is CASSQAPSNQPQHF. In nucleotides, the CDR3 is TGTGCCAGCTCTCAAGCCCCGAGCAATCAGCCCCAGCATTTT.

This chain links TRBV18 with TRBJ2-7; TRBD2 matches 9 bases. This CDR3 is 15 amino acids long. The V gene end was trimmed by 0 bases and the J gene end by 6 bases; junction bases not matched to a gene: 6. Germline-derived CDR1 and CDR2 are KGHSH and LQKENI. The CDR3, as DNA: TGTGCCAGCTCACCACCGGTAGCGGGAGCACCCGAGCAGTACTTC. Translated, it gives CASSPPVAGAPEQYF.

J is TRBJ2-5 and V is TRBV2; no definite D call. Deletions cut 8 bases from V and 5 bases from J, with 9 bases between. Per germline, CDR1 SNHLY and CDR2 FYNNEI. This CDR3 has 11 residues. The DNA for the CDR3 is TGTGCCAGCGAGCGAAGGGAGACCCAGTACTTC. Translated, it gives CASERRETQYF.

The chain uses TRBV11-2 and TRBJ2-7; tentative D call: TRBD2 (5 bases). Trimming stripped 4 bases from V and 7 bases from J, with 17 bases between. The CDR3 totals 14 residues. Germline loops: CDR1 SGHAT, CDR2 FQNNGV. CDR3 coding DNA: TGTGCCAGCAGCTCCAACGGGCGAGGGTGGGAGCAGTACTTC. Residues: CASSSNGRGWEQYF.

Regarding this clone: The identical CDR3 is also encoded by other nucleotide sequences in the sample. This chain uses TRBV11-2 with TRBJ1-6, with TRBD1 matching 7 bases. This CDR3 has 14 residues. V lost 5 bases, J lost 7 bases, and 5 bases stayed unmatched. Germline values: CDR1 SGHAT, CDR2 FQNNGV. CDR3 nucleotides: TGTGCCAGCAGCCAGCGACAGGGCAATTCACCCCTCCACTTT. Translated, it gives CASSQRQGNSPLHF.

J is TRBJ1-6 and V is TRBV5-1, with 7 bases that match TRBD1. Trimming took 0 bases from V and 7 from J; bases not matched to a gene: 4. The CDR3 length is 15 residues. Germline lookup yields CDR1 SGHRS and CDR2 YFSETQ. Here the CDR3 DNA reads TGCGCCAGCAGCTTGGATGCAGGGGGGAATTCACCCCTCCACTTT. The encoded protein is CASSLDAGGNSPLHF. Together with reference TRBV5-1 and TRBJ1-6, the CDR3 gives the full variable domain: KAGVTQTPRYLIKTRGQQVTLSCSPISGHRSVSWYQQTPGQGLQFLFEYFSETQRNKGNFPGRFSGRQFSNSRSEMNVSTLELGDSALYLCASSLDAGGNSPLHFGNGTRLTVT.

The genes are TRBV11-2 and TRBJ2-7; D possibly corresponds to TRBD1 (6 bases). The CDR3 length is 14 residues. The germline V gene encodes CDR1 SGHAT and CDR2 FQNNGV. The V end was cut by 6 bases, the J end by 0 bases, with 12 bases between. CDR3 sequence (DNA): TGTGCCAGCAGGCCGGGACATAGCTCCTACGAGCAGTACTTC. Protein product: CASRPGHSSYEQYF. The variable domain in full, completed from reference TRBV11-2 and TRBJ2-7, reads EAGVAQSPRYKIIEKRQSVAFWCNPISGHATLYWYQQILGQGPKLLIQFQNNGVVDDSQLPKDRFSAERLKGVDSTLKIQPAKLEDSAVYLCASRPGHSSYEQYFGPGTRLTVT.

The CDR3 is CASSENGADTQYF. The DNA of the CDR3 is TGTGCCAGCAGTGAAAACGGGGCAGATACGCAGTATTTT. The V gene is TRBV2, the J gene TRBJ2-3; D might be TRBD2 (5 bases). Germline V gene sequence: CDR1 SNHLY, CDR2 FYNNEI. The CDR3 loop spans 13 amino acids. Trimming shortened V by 2 bases and J by 4 bases, and 7 bases separated the two germline ends.

This chain links TRBV30 with TRBJ2-7, with 7 bases aligning to TRBD2. V lost 2 bases to trimming and J lost 6 bases; unmatched junction nucleotides: 13. The CDR3 runs to 15 residues. Germline V gene lookup returns CDR1 GTSNPN and CDR2 SVGIG (reference sequence). Here the CDR3 DNA reads TGTGCCTGGAGTTCACCGGGGGGTCGGACCGGCGAGCAGTACTTC. It translates to CAWSSPGGRTGEQYF. Filled out from reference TRBV30 and TRBJ2-7, the complete variable domain reads SQTIHQWPATLVQPVGSPLSLECTVEGTSNPNLYWYRQAAGRGLQLLFYSVGIGQISSEVPQNLSASRPQDRQFILSSKKLLLSDSGFYLCAWSSPGGRTGEQYFGPGTRLTVT.

This chain links TRBV2 with TRBJ2-7, with a weak D call TRBD1 (5 bases). Trimming took 2 bases from V and 3 from J, leaving 26 bases between them. Germline-derived CDR1 and CDR2 are SNHLY and FYNNEI. CDR3 length: 19 residues. The CDR3 protein is CASSEPTSVFSSRDYEQYF. The CDR3 coding sequence is TGTGCCAGCAGTGAACCGACCTCGGTCTTCAGCAGCAGGGACTACGAGCAGTACTTC.

The genes are TRBV7-6 and TRBJ2-1; 9 bases map to TRBD2. The CDR3 contains 15 residues. Germline V CDR1 and CDR2: SGHVS, FNYEAQ. The V gene end was trimmed by 5 bases and the J gene end by 12 bases; junction bases not matched to a gene: 14. CDR3 in amino acids: CASSPRSSGSHGQFF. The CDR3 coding sequence is TGTGCCAGCAGCCCTCGGAGTAGCGGGAGTCATGGGCAGTTCTTC.

This clone showed up just a few times. The gene calls are TRBV5-1 and TRBJ2-7; TRBD1 matches 7 bases. V dropped 5 bases and J dropped 0; count of bases not matched to a gene: 5. Germline CDR1 and CDR2: SGHRS and YFSETQ. The CDR3 spans 14 residues. The DNA for the CDR3 is TGCGCCAGCAGAGCCGGGACAGCCTCCTACGAGCAGTACTTC. Protein sequence: CASRAGTASYEQYF.

V usage is TRBV7-9 and J usage is TRBJ2-1; 7 positions agree with TRBD1. Germline CDR1 reads SEHNR; CDR2 reads FQNEAQ (reference sequence). The CDR3 spans 15 residues. V trimming: 5 bases; J trimming: 6 bases; junction bases outside the gene matches: 10. The chain's CDR3 is CASSINTGVANEQFF. CDR3 DNA: TGTGCCAGCAGCATTAATACAGGGGTCGCCAATGAGCAGTTCTTC.

This sequence joins TRBV6-6 and TRBJ1-2; D not certain. Between the trimmed V and J ends, which lost 4 bases and 5 bases, there was a span of 17 bases. This CDR3 is built from 15 residues. From germline, CDR1 is MNHNY and CDR2 SVGAGI (reference sequence). The CDR3 loop reads CASSSLGAVRYGYTF. CDR3 coding DNA: TGTGCCAGCAGTTCCCTGGGTGCGGTCCGGTATGGCTACACCTTC.

V usage is TRBV7-2 and J usage is TRBJ1-2; 8 nucleotides align to TRBD1. The CDR3 is made up of 14 amino acids. J gave up 0 bases and V 4 bases, and 1 base lay outside the gene matches. Germline V gene lookup returns CDR1 SGHTA and CDR2 FQGNSA. The CDR3 DNA sequence: TGTGCCAGCAGCTCGGACAGGGCTAACTATGGCTACACCTTC. Protein sequence: CASSSDRANYGYTF.

The chain employs TRBV19 and TRBJ2-2; 7 bases line up with TRBD1. J lost 1 base, V lost 4 bases, and 6 bases had no gene match. This CDR3 spans 16 amino acids. Germline V lookup: CDR1 LNHDA, CDR2 SQIVND (reference sequence). The DNA of the CDR3 is TGTGCCAGTAGTAACAGGGGTACTGGGAACACCGGGGAGCTGTTTTTT. It translates to CASSNRGTGNTGELFF.

V is TRBV6-4 and J is TRBJ1-5; D gene uncertain. CDR1 is MRHNA, CDR2 SNTAGT, per germline. The CDR3 has 9 residues. Trimming left V 8 bases short and J 6 bases short, with 2 bases between. CDR3 region: CASLQPQHF. The CDR3, as DNA: TGTGCCAGCCTTCAGCCCCAGCATTTT.

The chain joins TRBV10-1 to TRBJ2-7, with D tentatively TRBD1 (6 bases). V was clipped by 4 bases and J by 2 bases, with 9 bases between them. CDR1 WNHNN and CDR2 SYGVQD come from the germline V gene (reference sequence). The CDR3 length is 13 residues. The CDR3 reads CASSAGATYEQYF. In DNA, the CDR3 is TGCGCCAGCAGTGCAGGGGCAACCTACGAGCAGTACTTC.

The genes are TRBV7-2 and TRBJ2-3; perhaps TRBD2 as D (8 bases). Between the trimmed V and J ends, which lost 5 bases and 1 base, there was a span of 16 bases. The CDR3 is 16 amino acids. Germline CDR1 SGHTA, CDR2 FQGNSA. CDR3 nucleotides: TGTGCCAGCAGCCCCGGGAGGGGGCGCGGCACAGATACGCAGTATTTT. As protein: CASSPGRGRGTDTQYF.

The rearrangement links TRBV28 to TRBJ1-2; no definite D call. This CDR3 has 14 amino acids. CDR1 MDHEN and CDR2 SYDVKM come from the germline V gene. The germline V and J ends were trimmed by 4 bases and 4 bases, with 13 bases remaining between them. The CDR3 DNA sequence: TGTGCCAGCAGTTCCGCCCCGGGTCGCTATGGCTACACCTTC. Its protein product is CASSSAPGRYGYTF.

This clone showed up just a few times. This chain links TRBV2 with TRBJ2-3; TRBD2 matches 7 bases. The CDR3 runs to 13 residues. From germline, CDR1 is SNHLY and CDR2 FYNNEI. The J segment lost 2 bases and the V segment lost 7 bases, leaving 3 bases of the junction unmatched. The DNA of the CDR3 is TGTGCCAGCACGGGGGGTGTCACAGATACGCAGTATTTT. Its protein product is CASTGGVTDTQYF.

The chain joins TRBV28 to TRBJ2-3, with D tentatively TRBD1 (5 bases). V was clipped by 2 bases and J by 2 bases, with 8 bases between them. CDR3 length: 14 amino acids. The V gene's germline CDR1 is MDHEN and CDR2 SYDVKM. This chain's CDR3 is CASSLQGSTDTQYF. DNA for the CDR3: TGTGCCAGCAGTTTACAGGGCTCCACAGATACGCAGTATTTT.

This chain uses TRBV7-6 with TRBJ2-7, with TRBD2 matching 8 bases. CDR3 length: 14 residues. Germline CDR1 reads SGHVS; CDR2 reads FNYEAQ. The V gene end was trimmed by 5 bases and the J gene end by 9 bases; junction bases not matched to a gene: 12. CDR3 in amino acids: CASSPGGLELGQYF. As DNA, the CDR3 is TGTGCCAGCAGCCCCGGGGGACTAGAATTAGGGCAGTACTTC.

The CDR3 DNA reads TGTGCCAGCACGAAGGGACAGGGGGTTACAGATACGCAGTATTTT. It encodes CASTKGQGVTDTQYF. V is TRBV2 and J is TRBJ2-3, with TRBD1 identical over 11 bases. After removal of 7 bases from V and 3 bases from J, the junction contained 6 bases not matched to a gene. The CDR3 spans 15 residues. Per the germline V gene, CDR1 is SNHLY and CDR2 is FYNNEI.

The sample holds a few counts of this clone. The gene calls are TRBV19 and TRBJ1-5; D is unresolved. Germline V CDR1 and CDR2: LNHDA, SQIVND (reference sequence). This CDR3 is built from 14 residues. V lost 3 bases to trimming and J lost 0 bases, with 6 bases between them. The CDR3 sequence: CASSILFSNQPQHF. Written as DNA, the CDR3 is TGTGCCAGTAGTATCCTCTTTAGCAATCAGCCCCAGCATTTT.

The chain is built from TRBV5-8 and TRBJ2-6; tentative D call: TRBD2 (6 bases). CDR1 is SGHTS and CDR2 is YDEGEE in the germline V gene. The length of the CDR3 is 16 residues. V lost 4 bases to trimming and J lost 2 bases, with 13 bases between them. The chain's CDR3 is CASSRRGGTGANVLTF. CDR3 sequence (DNA): TGTGCCAGCAGCCGACGCGGCGGGACTGGGGCCAACGTCCTGACTTTC.

The chain combines TRBV6-6 with TRBJ1-3; TRBD1 agrees at 7 bases. Trimming took 6 bases from V and 0 from J; bases not matched to a gene: 5. Germline V CDR1 and CDR2: MNHNY, SVGAGI (reference sequence). The CDR3 loop spans 15 amino acids. The CDR3 DNA reads TGTGCCAGCAGGGCCGACAGGGTCTCTGGAAACACCATATATTTT. It codes for CASRADRVSGNTIYF.